The sequence of this T cell receptor (beta chain) was determined in a study of regulatory T cells in long-lasting Graves disease. The wider study: Graves' patients, newly diagnosed, had taken antithyroid drugs under 3 months.

This CDR3 has 15 amino acids. The germline V gene encodes CDR1 SNHLY and CDR2 FYNNEI. With V trimmed by 4 bases and J by 3 bases, 3 bases remained unmatched. Study outcomes and limitations: Whereas new patients shared about a thousand public clonotypes, persistent patients shared more, at about 2,700.

Construction of the TCR beta libraries employed iRepertoire HTBI primers in conjunction with Arm-PCR of CDR3 regions. TCRdb fed the multiplex PCR reads into MiXCR, producing one record per CDR3 protein. The sample shows fewer than 550,000 distinct CDR3 sequences, approximately 16% of them seen only once. The time point: newly diagnosed GD, antithyroid drugs for less than 3 months. Extracted PBMC RNA gave rise to the TCR library. Regarding this clonotype: Its antigen remains unidentified. A much larger clone lies one base from this, so it may be a read error.

The sample also formed part of further work on T cells in Graves' hyperthyroidism and ophthalmopathy. From that report: Exclusion criteria comprised uncontrolled infection, other autoimmune disease, pregnancy or lactation.

This sequence originates from a woman in her late teens or twenties with Graves disease. The chain uses TRBV2 and TRBJ2-4, with TRBD1 identical over 10 bases. The material was peripheral blood mononuclear cells (PBMCs), obtained at new diagnosis, from a patient treated with antithyroid drugs. The CDR3 region is CASSGDRGDKNIQYF. The CDR3 region has the DNA TGTGCCAGCAGTGGGGACAGGGGCGACAAAAACATTCAGTACTTC.